This entry describes one TCR beta chain. Its antigen remains unidentified. No quality values exist for individual bases; no much larger clone is one base distant. This sample is drawn from a study of shared clonotypes between healthy human individuals (dated by TCRdb to the early 2020s). As for the study more broadly: A couple of women and a few men aged 18 to 49 years were included in the cohort. For each donor, CD4 naive and CD4 memory were each given three plates, CD8 naive was given two plates, and CD8 memory was given one plate. To estimate repertoire size and how much clonotypes are shared between individuals, the study performed deep sequencing of blood TCR repertoires from a handful of healthy adults. To increase sequencing depth and limit assay-specific biases, TCR repertoire library preparation and sequencing were carried out by different laboratories using diverse techniques. Each donor's leukapheresis produced roughly between roughly 0.85 and 9.5 billion PBMCs.

What the research found in general, with its limitations: Because the study included only a small number of donors, the genetic and exposure-history diversity represented was limited. Clonotypes shared by all four sorted-subset donors showed higher generation probabilities than non-shared clonotypes. Naive subsets generally had larger estimated clonotype richness than memory subsets did. Only blood was sampled, and tissue TCR repertoires likely differ from those in blood. Pairwise subsampling indicated that sequencing depth was expected to affect the degree of clonotype sharing among donors. Even with the large sequencing depth, rarefaction of the sorted-subset datasets indicated that sequencing was incomplete. Across four donors, about 5% of naive CD4, roughly 3.3% of naive CD8, about 2% of memory CD4, and about 0.44% of memory CD8 clonotypes were shared.

The donors were healthy, HIV-negative adults who had no recently reported acute infections or vaccinations. Every donor was a Caucasian adult residing in Nashville, Tennessee, USA. CD4+ T cells were enriched by magnetic negative selection; naive cells were then positively selected on CD45RA, and the negative fraction formed the memory subset. Blood was obtained by leukapheresis, after which PBMCs were separated by Ficoll-Histopaque density gradient centrifugation and cryopreserved in liquid nitrogen vapor phase. Analytical flow cytometry was used to check the purity and quantity of each magnetically sorted T cell population. Each sorted fraction had its genomic DNA isolated and then quantified by UV absorbance on a Nanodrop 2000c. Using the deep immunoSEQ assay, multiplex PCR amplified TCR CDR3 regions from genomic DNA. Genomic DNA extracted from each cell subset was distributed evenly over all wells of several immunoSEQ 96-well plates, and each plate served as one replicate. For sorted subsets, approximately 200 ng of genomic DNA, equivalent to about 30,000 T cell genomes, went into each replicate PCR. Purified libraries were quantified with a Qubit 3.0 fluorometer, sized on a Bioanalyzer 2100, and re-quantified with the KAPA Library Quantification kit. Every immunoSEQ 96-well plate was sequenced on a separate single-read 150-cycle Illumina NextSeq 550 flow cell. As for how the authors treated the data: Because only junctional sequences without quality scores were contained in the immunoSEQ output, filtering matching that applied to full-length reads could not be performed. Sequences were annotated with PyIR, a Python wrapper for IgBLAST v1.9, using IMGT germline references to assign V/J genes and CDR3. Reads were filtered out if the reads had weak V/J assignments (E-value above 1e-6), no CDR3, stop codons, out-of-frame junctions, or ambiguous translated residues. V3J clonotypes were defined as sequences sharing the same inferred V gene, J gene, and CDR3 amino acid sequence. The percentage overlap between two repertoires was calculated by dividing the number of shared unique clonotypes by the size of the smaller repertoire. Repertoire richness was assessed with RTK rarefaction, the Chao1 estimator, and Recon v2.1 estimates of unobserved clonotypes. Generation probabilities were computed with OLGA for all TCRbeta clonotypes obtained by the gDNA method from several donors. TCRdb provides this immuneACCESS table in a form limited to in-frame rearrangements. Some clones are lacking; in checked studies, under half of them reflect an unresolved V gene, and why the rest are absent is not known. Clone size and the V and J calls come from that table; the DNA yielded D and trimming. This sample holds roughly 1,000,000 clones; about four fifths were observed only once. The ten largest clones add up to under 0.65% of the sample.

The sequencing input was memory CD4+ T cells from PBMCs. The cell subset or site label, as the study defines it: CD45RA-negative fraction. The receptor's source is a man in his late teens or twenties in good health. Some clones in this sample may be carry-over from other donors' samples.

The DNA sequence is as follows: TGTGCCAGCAGCTTCGGGACAGGGGTTACCGAGCAGTACTTC. Its protein is CASSFGTGVTEQYF. The chain links TRBV7-2 with TRBJ2-7; 10 central bases correspond to TRBD1. Its CDR3 holds 14 amino acids, cysteine through phenylalanine. Kept here is only the CDR3 DNA, which spans 42 bases and is read in frame from base 1. The germline V gene sets CDR1 to SGHTA and CDR2 to FQGNSA. The junction shows trimming of 3 bases on V and 6 bases on J, and the gene matches do not reach 5 bases of it.